The 7 T cell receptor beta chains listed next were all sequenced from one sample in a study of blood T cell repertoires in COVID-19. Using immunoSEQ multiplex PCR, the repertoire was profiled, and TCRdb retains in-frame clones only, with some absent. Of approximately 250,000 clones detected, around nine tenths appear once; the ten largest clones hold around 1.8%. Sequencing used peripheral blood. These receptors all come from a man under 40 with active or convalescent COVID-19.

The chain recombines TRBV27 with TRBJ1-1; D is unresolved. Trimming stripped 3 bases from V and 0 bases from J, with 5 bases between. The CDR3 length is 13 residues. In germline, CDR1 is MNHEY, CDR2 SMNVEV (reference sequence). The CDR3: CASSLYMNTEAFF. The DNA of the CDR3 is TGTGCCAGCAGTTTGTACATGAACACTGAAGCTTTCTTT.

This clone was counted between two and nine times. This chain connects TRBV18 to TRBJ1-2; 7 nucleotides agree with TRBD1. The CDR3 extends over 13 amino acids. Germline V lookup: CDR1 KGHSH, CDR2 LQKENI. J was trimmed by 8 bases and V by 1 base; bases with no gene match: 4. CDR3 in amino acids: CASSPQGAEGYTF. The CDR3 DNA sequence: TGTGCCAGCTCACCACAGGGGGCAGAGGGCTACACCTTC.

This rearrangement joins TRBV6-6 to TRBJ2-1; 7 nucleotides line up with TRBD1. The germline CDR1 and CDR2 sequences are MNHNY and SVGAGI (reference sequence). This CDR3 has 14 residues. V gave up 10 bases and J gave up 0 bases; unmatched junction bases: 6. The CDR3 here is CATNRGSSYNEQFF. The CDR3, as DNA: TGTGCCACCAACAGGGGTAGCTCCTACAATGAGCAGTTCTTC.

The chain couples TRBV6-5 to TRBJ1-1, with TRBD1 identical over 8 bases. The V segment lost 6 bases and the J segment 2 bases; nucleotides outside the gene matches: 2. Germline lookup yields CDR1 MNHEY and CDR2 SVGAGI. CDR3 length equals 13 residues. The chain's CDR3 is CASRGTGNTEAFF. The CDR3 coding sequence is TGTGCCAGCAGAGGGACAGGAAACACTGAAGCTTTCTTT.

The chain is built from TRBV2 and TRBJ2-5, with D tentatively TRBD2 (5 bases). Trimming removed 8 bases from V and 5 bases from J, with 12 bases in between. Germline V lookup: CDR1 SNHLY, CDR2 FYNNEI. The CDR3 extends over 12 amino acids. The CDR3 loop reads CASGVGEETQYF. The CDR3 DNA is TGTGCCAGCGGTGTCGGGGAGGAGACCCAGTACTTC.

The genes are TRBV19 and TRBJ1-5; the match to TRBD1 covers 7 bases. Germline CDR1 LNHDA, CDR2 SQIVND (reference sequence). V shed 3 bases and J 2 bases; nucleotides not matched to a gene: 4. The CDR3 runs to 15 residues. CDR3 sequence reads: CASSIGQVGNQPQHF. The CDR3 region has the DNA TGTGCCAGTAGTATCGGACAGGTCGGCAATCAGCCCCAGCATTTT.

The gene calls are TRBV7-9 and TRBJ1-2; 8 bases line up with TRBD1. Trimming cost V 3 bases and J 6 bases; bases outside gene matches: 6. There are 14 residues in the CDR3. Germline CDR1 and CDR2: SEHNR and FQNEAQ (reference sequence). This CDR3 reads CASSLGQAAHGYTF. CDR3 in DNA: TGTGCCAGCAGCTTGGGACAGGCTGCGCATGGCTACACCTTC.